The 17 T cell receptor beta chains presented below share a single source sample, sequenced in a study of tumor-infiltrating lymphocytes in primary liver carcinoma (dated 2017 in TCRdb). Sequencing took place on an Illumina HiSeq 2500. TCRbeta-specific cDNA was reverse-transcribed from around 0.45 ug total RNA using a constant-region primer and ProtoScript II reverse transcriptase. Construction of the TCRbeta libraries relied on three nested rounds of multiplex PCR, following a slightly modified ARM-PCR procedure. Each of the first two PCR rounds ran for around 10 cycles using multiplex TRBV1-TRBV30 forward primers together with a Cbeta reverse primer. TCRdb cleaned the public reads at Q25 with fastp, built clones with MiXCR and kept in-frame beta chains. Rows merge per CDR3 protein into single entries with the most common DNA and genes. The sample contains tens of thousands of distinct CDR3 sequences, roughly 73% of them found a single time. The ten top clones hold approximately 20% of the sample.

Without any cell sorting, total RNA and DNA were extracted together from around 20-30 mg of bulk tissue using the AllPrep DNA/RNA mini kit. Sequencing was performed on liver tumor tissue from sampling region 2. The intended sense of this specimen's cell subset or site label: tumor region T2, inferior pole. The receptors come from a man aged 35 to 55 with primary liver carcinoma and hepatitis B virus infection.

This sequence joins TRBV5-1 and TRBJ2-1; 13 bases map to TRBD2. The germline V gene encodes CDR1 SGHRS and CDR2 YFSETQ. This CDR3 contains 15 residues. CDR3 nucleotide sequence: TGCATCAGCAGCTTGGCGGGACTAGCGGGACACGAGCAGTTCTTC. It encodes CISSLAGLAGHEQFF. Looking up the rest from reference TRBV5-1 and TRBJ2-1 gives the full variable domain: KAGVTQTPRYLIKTRGQQVTLSCSPISGHRSVSWYQQTPGQGLQFLFEYFSETQRNKGNFPGRFSGRQFSNSRSEMNVSTLELGDSALYLCISSLAGLAGHEQFFGPGTRLTVL.

This clonotype came up once. No conserved phenylalanine or tryptophan ends this CDR3, so it is likely a read error. The chain couples TRBV29-1 to TRBJ1-1, with 7 bases matching TRBD1. This CDR3 contains 11 residues. CDR1 and CDR2 from the germline V gene are SQVTM and ANQGSEA. Trimming took 8 bases from V and 8 from J; bases not matched to a gene: 8. In DNA, the CDR3 is TGCAGCATTGGTCAGGGGGGGGAAGCTTTCATT. Encoded protein: CSIGQGGEAFI.

The chain links TRBV11-1 to TRBJ2-4; 13 nucleotides line up with TRBD2. This CDR3 region has 16 residues. The ends lost 8 bases at V and 2 bases at J; junction bases unmatched: 6. Germline V lookup: CDR1 SGHAT, CDR2 FQDESV (reference sequence). The CDR3 nucleotides are TGTGCCAGCCTTCCCGGGACTAGCGGGACCAAAAACATTCAGTACTTC. Its translation: CASLPGTSGTKNIQYF.

The V gene is TRBV5-1, the J gene TRBJ2-3; D unresolved. The V gene's germline CDR1 is SGHRS and CDR2 YFSETQ. The CDR3 runs 15 residues. CDR3 in amino acids: CTGSLVSASTDTQYF. The CDR3 DNA follows: TGCACCGGCAGCTTGGTCAGCGCCAGCACAGATACGCAGTATTTT.

The table lists this clonotype with many counts. Possible read error: a much larger clone is one base away. The J gene is TRBJ2-7, the V gene TRBV29-1; D is unresolved. CDR1 and CDR2 (germline): SQVTM, ANQGSEA. The CDR3 is made up of 12 amino acids. Trimming shortened V by 7 bases and J by 4 bases, and 14 bases separated the two germline ends. This chain's CDR3 is CSDGDTTYEQYF. CDR3 in DNA: TGCAGCGATGGCGACACCACTTACGAGCAGTACTTC.

The chain uses TRBV7-8 and TRBJ1-4; D might be TRBD1 (6 bases). V lost 3 bases to trimming and J lost 7 bases, with 15 bases between them. The length of the CDR3 is 15 residues. Germline V lookup: CDR1 SGHVS, CDR2 FQNEAQ. In DNA form, the CDR3 reads TGTGCCAGCAGCTTGGACGTGGCAGGGGCTGAAAAACTGTTTTTT. As protein: CASSLDVAGAEKLFF.

The chain combines TRBV6-2 or TRBV6-3 with TRBJ2-1; D not resolved. Germline-derived CDR1 and CDR2 are MNHEY and SVGEGT. The CDR3 extends over 17 amino acids. Here the CDR3 reads CDSSYGSTLTGENEQFF. Written as DNA, the CDR3 is TGTGACAGTAGTTACGGGTCCACTCTAACCGGAGAAAATGAGCAGTTCTTC.

Points on this clonotype: This could be a read error, since a much larger clone is one nucleotide away. The chain joins TRBV21-1 to TRBJ2-3; the table names TRBD2, a call not compared with the DNA. TRBV21-1 is given as a pseudogene. This CDR3 comprises 15 residues. The CDR3 DNA reads as TGTGCCAGCATCCTTATAGCGGAGCGCGCAGATACGCAGTATTTT. This sequence encodes CASILIAERADTQYF.

This clonotype is large (0.1 to 1%) by share. This chain uses TRBV11-2 with TRBJ2-5; D gene uncertain. This CDR3 is built from 15 residues. From germline, CDR1 is SGHAT and CDR2 FQNNGV. Between the trimmed V and J ends, which lost 2 bases and 5 bases, there was a span of 15 bases. The CDR3 is CASSLTPHDGETQYF. The DNA of the CDR3 is TGTGCCAGCAGCTTAACCCCCCATGACGGGGAGACCCAGTACTTC.

Concerning this clonotype itself: An end of the junction differs from the germline gene, which may be a read error. The chain is built from TRBV29-1 and TRBJ2-5; D possibly corresponds to TRBD2 (5 bases). The CDR3 runs to 15 residues. Germline CDR1 SQVTM, CDR2 ANQGSEA. CDR3 in amino acids: CSVRTSGSWAEIQYF. The CDR3 DNA sequence: TGCAGCGTTCGGACCAGCGGAAGTTGGGCAGAGATCCAGTACTTC.

Worth noting for this clonotype: Sequence at one end of the junction differs from germline and may be a read error. V gene TRBV29-1 combines with J gene TRBJ1-1, with a possible D match to TRBD1 (5 bases). CDR3 length: 14 residues. Germline loops: CDR1 SQVTM, CDR2 ANQGSEA. The CDR3 is CSIASTGMNTEALF. The DNA of the CDR3 is TGCAGCATTGCATCCACAGGCATGAACACTGAGGCTTTATTT.

On this clonotype itself: Given a much more abundant clone one base away, this may be a read error. This chain uses TRBV2 with TRBJ2-7; TRBD1 matches 8 bases. The V gene's germline CDR1 is SNHLY and CDR2 FYNNEI. Trimming removed 7 bases from V and 3 bases from J; junction bases left unmatched: 8. The CDR3 contains 14 residues. DNA of the CDR3: TGTGCCAGCAATAGTCCGGGACAGGTCTACGAGCAGTACTTC. Residues: CASNSPGQVYEQYF.

V gene TRBV14 combines with J gene TRBJ2-3; D unclear. Between the trimmed V and J ends, which lost 0 bases and 0 bases, there was a span of 10 bases. CDR3 length equals 16 residues. Germline V gene lookup returns CDR1 SGHDN and CDR2 FVKESK. CDR3 amino acids: CASSQDSRLSTDTQYF. The CDR3 nucleotides are TGTGCCAGCAGCCAAGATTCAAGACTCAGCACAGATACGCAGTATTTT.

Turning to this clonotype: The junction departs from the called germline gene at one end, perhaps through a read error. V usage is TRBV12-3 or TRBV12-4 and J usage is TRBJ2-1; tentatively, D is TRBD2 (6 bases). The CDR3 is 16 amino acids. This CDR3 reads CASSDPGLVSYNERSF. CDR3 DNA: TGTGCCAGCAGTGATCCGGGACTTGTATCCTACAATGAGCGGTCCTTC.

As for this clonotype: The junction departs from the called germline gene at one end, perhaps through a read error. The J gene is TRBJ2-7, the V gene TRBV30, with 9 bases fitting TRBD1. This CDR3 has 14 residues. The germline gives CDR1 GTSNPN, CDR2 SVGIG (reference sequence). The CDR3 DNA is TGTACCTGGAGTAATACCCGGACAGGGGACGAGCAGTACTTC. Protein product: CTWSNTRTGDEQYF.

This clonotype has a single count. This CDR3 is missing its conserved last phenylalanine or tryptophan, likely due to a read error. The chain joins TRBV11-1 to TRBJ2-7; either TRBD1 or TRBD2 may fit D (5 bases each). Germline V gene lookup returns CDR1 SGHAT and CDR2 FQDESV (reference sequence). The CDR3 extends over 13 amino acids. CDR3 DNA: TGTGCCAGCAGGGGGGAGCGATCCTATGAGCAGTACTTA. Its translation: CASRGERSYEQYL.

With regard to this clonotype: Sequence at one end of the junction differs from germline and may be a read error. The chain joins TRBV2 to TRBJ2-2; D gene uncertain. Germline V gene sequence: CDR1 SNHLY, CDR2 FYNNEI. The CDR3 has 11 amino acids. The CDR3: CACKINGELFF. The DNA for the CDR3 is TGCGCCTGCAAGATCAACGGGGAGCTGTTTTTT.